Detailed here is one TCR beta chain. What it recognizes is unknown. This sample is part of a study of T cell repertoires in cytomegalovirus infection. About the study: CMV epitopes that were recently identified and HLA-C-restricted were used alongside well-studied HLA-B-restricted ones. Public signatures in TCR beta pointed to CMV infection and matching HLA type. Study-wide points: Dominating the ex vivo response were HLA-C-restricted CMV-specific TCR beta clonotypes. Totalled public TCR beta family frequency picked out people who carried CMV plus the relevant HLA.

Germline loops: CDR1 SGDLS, CDR2 YYNGEE. V was pared by 0 bases and J by 0 bases, with 18 bases between. This CDR3 has 18 residues. One entry per CDR3 protein results from TCRdb running MiXCR on the reads. Here the sample spans hundreds of thousands of distinct CDR3 sequences, about 33% being singletons. Sequencing used cultured CD8+ T cells from PBMCs, obtained from culture after CMV antigen stimulation. The TCR comes from a human donor in good health (CMV status not recorded). Some clones in this sample may be carry-over from other donors' samples. This sequence joins TRBV9 and TRBJ1-2; unclear D gene. The CDR3 here is CASSVASTAKSSNYGYTF. The CDR3, as DNA: TGTGCCAGCAGCGTAGCTTCAACAGCCAAATCGTCTAACTATGGCTACACCTTC.